This T cell receptor beta chain was documented in a study of T cell repertoires in cytomegalovirus infection (dated by TCRdb to the late 2010s). A note on the overall study: The peptide stimulations were aimed at well-studied HLA-B-restricted epitopes as well as recently identified HLA-C-restricted CMV epitopes, whose presentation resists viral immunomodulation. The HLA type of each donor mattered for the analysis, because public TCR beta signatures pointed to carriage of CMV infection along with the matching HLA type.

This clonotype occurred many times. Its antigen is currently not known. No much larger clonotype is one base removed from it; base qualities were not supplied. The germline V gene supplies CDR1 MNHNS and CDR2 SASEGT. Inclusive of the bounding cysteine and phenylalanine, the CDR3 is 14 residues long. The only DNA kept is the CDR3, 42 bases in frame from the first base. V gives up 3 bases and J gives up 1 base, and the segment between their germline ends measures 7 bases. The treatment or condition label, as the study defines it: in vitro stimulation with specific CMV peptide epitopes to enrich CMV-specific T cells. This sample was sequenced with an Illumina HiSeq 1500. The public reads were quality trimmed at Q25 with fastp and then assembled into clones with MiXCR by TCRdb, keeping productive beta chains. Each entry is one CDR3 protein sequence, shown with its most common DNA and genes. The sample table contains hundreds of thousands of distinct CDR3 sequences; only one count was recorded for approximately 31% of them. The top ten constitute about 14% of the sample.

On the study overall, not on this receptor specifically: In both this cohort and an independent roughly 350-donor cohort, the cumulative frequency of public TCR beta family members distinguished carriers of CMV infection plus the relevant HLA type. In the ex vivo response, HLA-C-restricted CMV-specific TCR beta clonotypes were dominant, and in two of eight donors the single most frequent clonotype came from this HLA-C-restricted group.

The sample in question was cultured CD8+ T cells from PBMCs, obtained from culture after CMV antigen stimulation. This chain joins TRBV6-1 to TRBJ1-5, with a tentative D gene TRBD1 over 5 matching bases. The receptor comes from a human donor in good health (CMV status not recorded). Some clones in this sample may be carry-over from other donors' samples. The CDR3 has the sequence CASSDWGSNQPQHF. The nucleotide sequence is given as TGTGCCAGCAGTGACTGGGGCAGCAATCAGCCCCAGCATTTT.